This T cell receptor beta chain is drawn from a study of cytomegalovirus exposure and HLA in healthy donors. Turning to the study itself: Within the Caucasian-associated ancestry cluster were roughly 81% of the roughly 400 genotyped donors.

Study observations and caveats: Many donors carried some public TCRs, although rarity characterized most TCR sequences. Clonal expansion was found to be greater in HLA-associated TCR beta chains than in equally common others in a later analysis.

The PCR ran on 60 Vbeta and 13 Jbeta primers. The assay was immunoSEQ multiplex PCR, and TCRdb's table has in-frame clones only and misses some. The sample includes approximately 82,000 clones, around a tenth seen only once; the top ten take about 24%. Comment on this clone: The antigen is undetermined.

The sample comprised PBMCs. The clonotype originates from a man aged 55 to 70 in good health and CMV-seropositive.

The DNA of the CDR3 is TGTGCCAGCAGGAGCTCTACTAGCGGGAGGTGGGCAGAGACCCAGTACTTC. Its translation: CASRSSTSGRWAETQYF. This sequence joins TRBV2 and TRBJ2-5; 12 bases agree with TRBD2. CDR1 SNHLY and CDR2 FYNNEI come from the germline V gene. With 6 bases clipped from V and 4 bases from J, the junction kept 12 bases outside the gene matches. The CDR3 totals 17 residues.